This T cell receptor (beta chain) is from a study of B cell selection in AIRE deficiency. Overall study results and limits: CDR3s were shorter in shared Treg sequences, reflecting few non-templated nucleotide insertions. Healthy donors alone shared 31.6% of some 3,300 Treg sequences; patients alone 8.5% to 10%.

Sorting defined conventional CD4 T cells as CD4+CD127+. The assay was immunoSEQ multiplex PCR, and TCRdb's table has in-frame clones only and misses some. This sample has under 30,000 clones; around 97% occur once, and the top ten carry 0.17%. For this clone: Its antigen is as yet unknown.

This sequence was found in a human donor with AIRE deficiency. The sample comprised conventional CD4+ T cells sorted from PBMCs.

CDR3 DNA: TGTGCCAGCAGTTTAGAAGGACGGAACTATGGCTACACCTTC. Translating gives CASSLEGRNYGYTF. V gene TRBV27 combines with J gene TRBJ1-2; no clear D. This CDR3 spans 14 amino acids. CDR1 is MNHEY and CDR2 is SMNVEV in the germline V gene (reference sequence). V was shortened by 2 bases and J by 2 bases, with 9 bases between the two germline ends.